The 25 T cell receptor beta chains reported below all come from one sample, sequenced in a study of CD8+ T cells in alopecia areata. Extracted RNA was reverse transcribed into cDNA, the sequencing template. Assay: immunoSEQ multiplex PCR; the TCRdb copy retains only in-frame clones and omits some. The sample shows around 60,000 clones, 44% of them seen only once. Sequencing was carried out using NKG2D-low CD8+ T cells sorted from blood. These receptors were taken from a human donor with alopecia areata.

This clone was seen a handful of times. The J gene is TRBJ2-7, the V gene TRBV14; D unclear. Trimming took 1 base from V and 5 from J, leaving 15 bases between them. The CDR3 covers 15 residues. The V gene's germline CDR1 is SGHDN and CDR2 FVKESK. The chain's CDR3 is CASSQGSSNNHEQYF. The CDR3 DNA is TGTGCCAGCAGCCAAGGCAGTAGTAACAACCACGAGCAGTACTTC.

V and J are TRBV4-2 and TRBJ2-1; the D call may be TRBD1 or TRBD2 (5 bases each). This CDR3 is built from 15 residues. Germline V gene sequence: CDR1 LGHNA, CDR2 YNFKEQ. V was shortened by 3 bases and J by 2 bases, with 11 bases between the two germline ends. The CDR3 bases are TGTGCCAGCAGCCAGGCCGGGACCACCTACAATGAGCAGTTCTTC. Protein product: CASSQAGTTYNEQFF.

This clone was counted a few times. The V call is TRBV29-1, the J call TRBJ2-7, with TRBD2 matching 7 bases. The CDR3 is 13 amino acids. The J segment lost 5 bases and the V segment lost 5 bases, leaving 9 bases of the junction unmatched. Germline CDR1 reads SQVTM; CDR2 reads ANQGSEA. CDR3 loop: CSVHAGVSHEQYF. CDR3 bases: TGCAGCGTTCATGCGGGAGTCAGCCACGAGCAGTACTTC.

The chain links TRBV29-1 to TRBJ2-5, with 7 bases aligning to TRBD1. Trimming at V came to 0 bases and at J to 2 bases, leaving 6 bases not matched to a gene. CDR3 length: 15 amino acids. Germline V gene sequence: CDR1 SQVTM, CDR2 ANQGSEA. The CDR3, as DNA: TGCAGCGTTGAAGATCCCGGGACAGTACAAGAGACCCAGTACTTC. Translation: CSVEDPGTVQETQYF.

This chain connects TRBV27 to TRBJ2-1; D remains ambiguous. The CDR3 spans 15 residues. From germline, CDR1 is MNHEY and CDR2 SMNVEV (reference sequence). The V end was cut by 7 bases, the J end by 0 bases, with 13 bases between. CDR3 nucleotide sequence: TGTGCCAGCACTTCTACCTGGGGCTCCTACAATGAGCAGTTCTTC. Translated, it gives CASTSTWGSYNEQFF.

The chain is built from TRBV7-3 and TRBJ2-7, with a weak D call TRBD1 (5 bases). The CDR3 sequence is 14 residues long. Per germline, CDR1 SGHTA and CDR2 FQGTGA. V shed 6 bases and J shed 0 bases, with 12 bases lying between them. CDR3 bases: TGTGCCAGCAGACCAGGGCAGAGCTCCTACGAGCAGTACTTC. Translated, it gives CASRPGQSSYEQYF.

The genes are TRBV7-9 and TRBJ2-5; maybe TRBD2 (6 bases). Trimming took 5 bases from V and 4 from J, leaving 17 bases between them. Germline lookup yields CDR1 SEHNR and CDR2 FQNEAQ (reference sequence). The CDR3 covers 15 residues. Here the CDR3 reads CASSPVGGMAETQYF. DNA of the CDR3: TGTGCCAGCAGCCCGGTGGGGGGAATGGCAGAGACCCAGTACTTC.

The chain combines TRBV7-8 with TRBJ2-7; either TRBD1 or TRBD2 may supply D (5 bases each). V was shortened by 5 bases and J by 5 bases, with 19 bases between the two germline ends. Germline V gene data show CDR1 as SGHVS and CDR2 as FQNEAQ. The CDR3 runs to 15 residues. The CDR3 DNA reads as TGTGCCAGCAGCCTGCTGGGTCCGGGGCAAGACGAGCAGTACTTC. Amino acids: CASSLLGPGQDEQYF.

This chain links TRBV7-2 with TRBJ2-3; D not certain. The V and J ends lost 2 bases and 1 base respectively, with 10 bases between them. Germline CDR1 reads SGHTA; CDR2 reads FQGNSA. The CDR3 has 15 residues. CDR3 coding DNA: TGTGCCAGCAGCTTAATGGTGATCGGCACAGATACGCAGTATTTT. Translated: CASSLMVIGTDTQYF.

The genes are TRBV4-1 and TRBJ2-5; 9 bases align to TRBD2. The CDR3 covers 16 residues. V was pared by 3 bases and J by 6 bases, with 11 bases of the junction left unmatched. The V gene's germline CDR1 is MGHRA and CDR2 YSYEKL. CDR3 nucleotide sequence: TGCGCCAGCAGCCACCCTCCGGGACTAGCATCGAAGACCCAGTACTTC. This sequence encodes CASSHPPGLASKTQYF.

This clone was detected only a few times. The rearrangement uses TRBV7-9 and TRBJ2-6; no clear D gene. The germline V and J ends were trimmed by 4 bases and 0 bases, with 16 bases remaining between them. The CDR3 totals 18 residues. Per germline, CDR1 SEHNR and CDR2 FQNEAQ (reference sequence). The CDR3 loop is CASSSPSTRSSGANVLTF. CDR3 sequence (DNA): TGTGCCAGCAGCTCCCCGTCCACACGATCCTCTGGGGCCAACGTCCTGACTTTC.

The chain is built from TRBV14 and TRBJ2-7; 8 bases fit TRBD2. CDR1 and CDR2 (germline): SGHDN, FVKESK. The CDR3 covers 16 residues. Unmatched junction bases numbered 8, after V lost 1 base and J lost 3 bases. The chain's CDR3 is CASSQVGGTSVYEQYF. In DNA, the CDR3 is TGTGCCAGCAGCCAAGTCGGCGGGACTAGTGTCTACGAGCAGTACTTC.

The CDR3 DNA sequence: TGTGCCAGCGGGTTGGAGCCCCGAGGCCCAGAGACCCAGTACTTC. Translating it yields CASGLEPRGPETQYF. The chain carries TRBV7-9 and TRBJ2-5; no firm D call. The CDR3 sequence is 15 residues long. The germline CDR1 and CDR2 sequences are SEHNR and FQNEAQ (reference sequence). Trimming cost V 8 bases and J 4 bases, with 20 bases left between them.

This clone was seen a handful of times. The chain recombines TRBV6-6 with TRBJ2-7; D unclear. This CDR3 contains 13 residues. V dropped 2 bases and J dropped 5 bases, with 10 bases sitting between them. Germline CDR1 reads MNHNY; CDR2 reads SVGAGI (reference sequence). CDR3 DNA sequence: TGTGCCAGCAGTTACGATGTAGAGAACGAGCAGTACTTC. This codes for CASSYDVENEQYF.

The V call is TRBV19, the J call TRBJ2-1, with D possibly called TRBD1 or TRBD2 (5 bases each). The germline V gene encodes CDR1 LNHDA and CDR2 SQIVND (reference sequence). V lost 5 bases to trimming and J lost 9 bases, with 20 bases between them. The CDR3 runs to 15 residues. The CDR3 reads CASSLKGPALGEQFF. CDR3 sequence (DNA): TGTGCCAGTAGTCTAAAGGGACCGGCGTTGGGTGAGCAGTTCTTC. The full variable domain, completed using reference TRBV19 and TRBJ2-1, is DGGITQSPKYLFRKEGQNVTLSCEQNLNHDAMYWYRQDPGQGLRLIYYSQIVNDFQKGDIAEGYSVSREKKESFPLTVTSAQKNPTAFYLCASSLKGPALGEQFFGPGTRLTVL.

The V gene is TRBV7-8, the J gene TRBJ2-7; D remains unclear. CDR1 is SGHVS, CDR2 FQNEAQ, per germline. V lost 7 bases to trimming and J lost 1 base, with 14 bases between them. The CDR3 runs to 14 residues. For the CDR3, the DNA is TGTGCCAGCACCCCCCGGACGGATTCCTACGAGCAGTACTTC. Protein: CASTPRTDSYEQYF.

J is TRBJ1-3 and V is TRBV7-2, with no clear D. V was shortened by 5 bases and J by 0 bases, with 11 bases between the two germline ends. The CDR3 is 15 amino acids. CDR1 SGHTA and CDR2 FQGNSA come from the germline V gene. The CDR3 DNA sequence: TGTGCCAGCAGCCCCTGGCAGGACTCTGGAAACACCATATATTTT. It translates to CASSPWQDSGNTIYF.

This chain joins TRBV6-4 and TRBJ2-3; possible D gene TRBD2, 5 bases. Germline CDR1 MRHNA, CDR2 SNTAGT. This CDR3 is 15 amino acids long. The V end lost 2 bases, the J end lost 0 bases, and 9 bases lay between the germline ends. The CDR3: CASSDGSISTDTQYF. Written as DNA, the CDR3 is TGTGCCAGCAGTGACGGGAGTATAAGCACAGATACGCAGTATTTT.

This clone was observed a handful of times. This rearrangement joins TRBV7-9 to TRBJ2-1; D might be TRBD2 (6 bases). With 5 bases removed from V and 4 bases from J, the gap between germline ends came to 18 bases. The germline gives CDR1 SEHNR, CDR2 FQNEAQ (reference sequence). The CDR3 length is 16 residues. The CDR3 protein is CASSQAGEVGYNEQFF. The DNA for the CDR3 is TGTGCCAGCAGCCAAGCCGGGGAGGTTGGTTACAATGAGCAGTTCTTC.

The rearrangement links TRBV11-2 to TRBJ2-1, with D perhaps given as TRBD1 or TRBD2 (5 bases each). CDR3 size: 13 residues. Trimming cost V 8 bases and J 0 bases, with 8 bases left between them. The germline gives CDR1 SGHAT, CDR2 FQNNGV. DNA for the CDR3: TGTGCCAGCTCAGGGAGCTCCTACAATGAGCAGTTCTTC. Amino acid sequence: CASSGSSYNEQFF.

This chain links TRBV2 with TRBJ2-7; possibly TRBD1 or TRBD2 for D (5 bases each). Germline assignment: CDR1 SNHLY and CDR2 FYNNEI. The CDR3 is made up of 14 amino acids. Trimming pared 5 bases from V and 2 bases from J, leaving 13 bases between. The CDR3 is CASSRGFRTYEQYF. The CDR3 bases are TGTGCCAGCAGTCGGGGCTTTCGGACCTACGAGCAGTACTTC. Complete variable domain (other parts from reference TRBV2 and TRBJ2-7): EPEVTQTPSHQVTQMGQEVILRCVPISNHLYFYWYRQILGQKVEFLVSFYNNEISEKSEIFDDQFSVERPDGSNFTLKIRSTKLEDSAMYFCASSRGFRTYEQYFGPGTRLTVT.

The CDR3 protein is CASSVETRGGGYTF. CDR3 sequence (DNA): TGTGCCAGCAGCGTCGAGACCCGGGGTGGCGGCTACACCTTC. This chain links TRBV9 with TRBJ1-2; D is unresolved. This CDR3 comprises 14 residues. V lost 2 bases and J lost 8, with 16 bases in between. Germline V gives CDR1 SGDLS, CDR2 YYNGEE. Using reference TRBV9 and TRBJ1-2 for the parts outside the CDR3, the full variable domain is DSGVTQTPKHLITATGQRVTLRCSPRSGDLSVYWYQQSLDQGLQFLIQYYNGEERAKGNILERFSAQQFPDLHSELNLSSLELGDSALYFCASSVETRGGGYTFGSGTRLTVV.

The chain carries TRBV28 and TRBJ2-2, with 7 positions matching TRBD2. In germline, CDR1 is MDHEN, CDR2 SYDVKM. The ends lost 2 bases at V and 5 bases at J; junction bases unmatched: 5. The CDR3 spans 15 residues. The CDR3 here is CASSLAGDRTGELFF. DNA for the CDR3: TGTGCCAGCAGTTTAGCGGGAGATCGAACCGGGGAGCTGTTTTTT.

There are a few counts of this clone. The chain employs TRBV28 and TRBJ2-7; D might be TRBD1 (7 bases). The CDR3 consists of 16 residues. V lost 6 bases and J lost 2, with 20 bases in between. Per the germline V gene, CDR1 is MDHEN and CDR2 is SYDVKM. Here the CDR3 reads CASSLIAGGNTYEQYF. For the CDR3, the DNA is TGTGCCAGCAGCCTGATTGCAGGGGGGAATACCTACGAGCAGTACTTC.

The chain uses TRBV27 and TRBJ1-2; D call uncertain. V was trimmed by 6 bases and J by 1 base, leaving 9 bases between them. This CDR3 is 13 amino acids long. Germline assignment: CDR1 MNHEY and CDR2 SMNVEV (reference sequence). In nucleotides, the CDR3 is TGTGCCAGCAGCTCCGGTCTTAACTATGGCTACACCTTC. Protein product: CASSSGLNYGYTF.